This T cell receptor (beta chain) was recovered during a study of cytomegalovirus exposure and HLA in healthy donors. On this clone: Its antigen is undetermined.

Notes on the study in general: The tendency of first-cohort TCR clusters to co-occur in the roughly 110 validation repertoires was the finding of a later analysis.

V trimming: 1 base; J trimming: 0 bases; junction bases outside the gene matches: 3. Per the germline V gene, CDR1 is LGHNA and CDR2 is YNFKEQ. The CDR3 extends over 19 amino acids. Produced via immunoSEQ multiplex PCR; TCRdb's table is partial and in-frame only. This table has around 300,000 clones, approximately 88% appearing once. Sequencing was carried out using PBMCs. The chain recombines TRBV4-2 with TRBJ2-6, with TRBD2 matching over 13 bases. This receptor was taken from a young woman in good health and CMV-seronegative. The CDR3 spells CASSQGWTSGSSGANVLTF. As DNA, the CDR3 is TGTGCCAGCAGCCAAGGCTGGACTAGCGGGAGCTCTGGGGCCAACGTCCTGACTTTC.